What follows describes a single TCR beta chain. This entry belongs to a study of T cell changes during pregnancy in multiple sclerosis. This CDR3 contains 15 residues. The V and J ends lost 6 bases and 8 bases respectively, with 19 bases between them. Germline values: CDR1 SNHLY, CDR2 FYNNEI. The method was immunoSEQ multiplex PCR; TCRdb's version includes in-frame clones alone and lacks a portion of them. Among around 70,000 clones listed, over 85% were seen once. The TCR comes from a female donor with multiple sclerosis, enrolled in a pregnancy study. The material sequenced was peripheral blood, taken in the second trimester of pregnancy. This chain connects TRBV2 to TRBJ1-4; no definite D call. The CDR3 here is CASRRRASPPEKLFF. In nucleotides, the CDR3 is TGTGCCAGCAGAAGGAGGGCCTCACCACCCGAAAAACTGTTTTTT.